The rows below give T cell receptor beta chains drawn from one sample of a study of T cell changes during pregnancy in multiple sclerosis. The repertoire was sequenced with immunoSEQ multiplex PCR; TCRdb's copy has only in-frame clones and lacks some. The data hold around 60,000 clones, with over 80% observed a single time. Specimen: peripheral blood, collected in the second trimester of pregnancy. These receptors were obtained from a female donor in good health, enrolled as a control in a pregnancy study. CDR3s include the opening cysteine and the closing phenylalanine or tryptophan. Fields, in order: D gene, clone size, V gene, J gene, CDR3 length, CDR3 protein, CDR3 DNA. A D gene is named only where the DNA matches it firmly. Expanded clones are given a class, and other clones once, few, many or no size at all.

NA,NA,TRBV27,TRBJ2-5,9,CASAETQYF,TGTGCCAGCGCGGAGACCCAGTACTTC
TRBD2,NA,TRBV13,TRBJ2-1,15,CASSYRLAGDNEQFF,TGTGCCAGCAGCTACCGACTAGCGGGAGACAATGAGCAGTTCTTC
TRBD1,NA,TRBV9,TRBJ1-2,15,CASSPQGAPNYGYTF,TGTGCCAGCAGCCCCCAGGGGGCGCCTAACTATGGCTACACCTTC
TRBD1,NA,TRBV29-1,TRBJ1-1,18,CSVGVGKGTGVMNTEAFF,TGCAGCGTTGGAGTAGGTAAGGGGACAGGAGTGATGAACACTGAAGCTTTCTTT
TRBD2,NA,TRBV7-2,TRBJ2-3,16,CASSLPNSGVRDTQYF,TGTGCCAGCAGCTTACCAAATAGCGGGGTACGGGATACGCAGTATTTT
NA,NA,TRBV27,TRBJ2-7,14,CASSFQGFPYEQYF,TGTGCCAGCAGTTTCCAGGGATTCCCCTACGAGCAGTACTTC
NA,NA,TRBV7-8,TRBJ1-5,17,CASSLRGGVNSNQPQHF,TGTGCCAGCAGCTTAAGGGGGGGAGTTAATAGCAATCAGCCCCAGCATTTT
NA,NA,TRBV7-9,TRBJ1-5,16,CASSLGGGSPRQPQHF,TGTGCCAGCAGCTTAGGGGGAGGGTCCCCTAGACAGCCCCAGCATTTT
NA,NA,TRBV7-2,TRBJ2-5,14,CASSLGDPRETQYF,TGTGCCAGCAGCTTAGGCGATCCCCGAGAGACCCAGTACTTC
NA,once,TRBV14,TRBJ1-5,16,CASSQDLQGSNQPQHF,TGTGCCAGCAGCCAAGATCTACAGGGTAGCAATCAGCCCCAGCATTTT
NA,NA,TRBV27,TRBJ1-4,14,CASSPRGGLGKLFF,TGTGCCAGCAGTCCGCGTGGAGGGTTGGGAAAACTGTTTTTT
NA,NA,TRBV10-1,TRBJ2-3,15,CASSEWRGDTDTQYF,TGCGCCAGCAGTGAGTGGCGGGGAGACACAGATACGCAGTATTTT
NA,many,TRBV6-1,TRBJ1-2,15,CASQSTSDSMNGYTF,TGTGCCAGCCAAAGTACTTCCGACAGTATGAATGGCTACACCTTC
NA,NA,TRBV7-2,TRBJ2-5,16,CASSLIRALGGETQYF,TGTGCCAGCAGCTTGATCCGGGCCCTAGGGGGAGAGACCCAGTACTTC
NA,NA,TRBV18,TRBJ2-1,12,CASSPSREVQFF,TGTGCCAGCTCACCGAGCCGGGAAGTGCAGTTCTTC
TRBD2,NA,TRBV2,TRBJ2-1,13,CATWTSSYNEQFF,TGTGCCACCTGGACTAGCTCCTACAATGAGCAGTTCTTC
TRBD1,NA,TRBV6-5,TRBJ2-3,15,CASRDRASPGDTQYF,TGTGCCAGCAGGGACAGGGCGAGTCCGGGAGATACGCAGTATTTT
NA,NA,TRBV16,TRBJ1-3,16,CASSRQGSSSGNTIYF,TGTGCCAGCAGCCGTCAGGGGAGTAGCTCTGGAAACACCATATATTTT